This T cell receptor beta chain was sequenced during a study of early T cells in non-severe SARS-CoV-2 infection (dated by TCRdb to the early 2020s). About the study as a whole: Because TCR sequencing was done on bulk RNA from unsorted whole blood, the alpha and beta chains could not be paired.

According to the germline V gene, CDR1 reads SGHDT and CDR2 reads YYEEEE. Germline trimming: 4 bases from V, 7 bases from J; junction bases outside gene matches: 10. The CDR3 runs 15 amino acids, cysteine and phenylalanine included. The retained sequence is limited to the CDR3, 45 bases, with the frame set at the first base. Receptor amplification or capture employed 5' RACE. Sequencer: NextSeq 500. The TCR library protocol attached unique molecular identifiers to individual cDNA molecules to correct for sequencing error and PCR bias. Both TCR alpha and beta chains were sequenced, and tight co-correlation was observed between alpha and beta sequence abundances in each sample. As for how the authors treated the data: Decombinator V4 was used to annotate the V gene, J gene and CDR3 of the TCR sequences. Expanded TCRs were defined as changing significantly between any two time points under a Poisson model with p below 0.0001. TCR abundances were normalised to the total number of TCRs sequenced in each sample and reported as counts per million. TRAV1-2 paired with TRAJ12, TRAJ20 or TRAJ33 defined MAIT TCRs, while TRAV10 paired with TRAJ18 defined iNKT TCRs. VDJdb, accessed 1 November 2021, was searched for CMV, EBV and SARS-CoV-2 annotated TCRs, with TCRs annotated for multiple antigens excluded. Through fastp at Q25 and MiXCR, TCRdb rebuilt clones from the public reads, retaining in-frame beta chains. Every distinct CDR3 protein forms one entry, paired with its most common genes and DNA. TCRdb's processing, not the study's, gives the V and J calls here. For this sample there are around 21,000 distinct CDR3 sequences; around 5% appear just once. 14% of the sample is in the top ten clones.

Findings and caveats that apply to the study as a whole: VDJdb matching was skewed toward anti-spike CD8 responses and likely underestimated virus-specific expansions, missing private and CD4 specificities.

In regard to this clonotype: Its antigen target is currently unknown. No much larger clone is present one base from it, and per-base qualities are unavailable.

Set within a cohort of healthcare workers in London, UK, this nested case-control study involved weekly PCR testing of nasopharyngeal swabs along with blood sampling. Healthcare workers were recruited during the week of the UK lockdown, between 23 and 31 March 2020, and followed weekly for up to about 15 weeks. The V and J segments used are TRBV5-6 and TRBJ1-5, with TRBD1 matching 8 junction bases. The receptor's source is an adult who was a healthcare worker with PCR-confirmed SARS-CoV-2 infection or an uninfected control (not recorded which). The sequenced sample was whole blood, obtained at baseline. The DNA reads as follows: TGTGCCAGCAGCCTCAGGGGGCCCATTGGGCAGCCCCAGCATTTT. This gives the protein CASSLRGPIGQPQHF.